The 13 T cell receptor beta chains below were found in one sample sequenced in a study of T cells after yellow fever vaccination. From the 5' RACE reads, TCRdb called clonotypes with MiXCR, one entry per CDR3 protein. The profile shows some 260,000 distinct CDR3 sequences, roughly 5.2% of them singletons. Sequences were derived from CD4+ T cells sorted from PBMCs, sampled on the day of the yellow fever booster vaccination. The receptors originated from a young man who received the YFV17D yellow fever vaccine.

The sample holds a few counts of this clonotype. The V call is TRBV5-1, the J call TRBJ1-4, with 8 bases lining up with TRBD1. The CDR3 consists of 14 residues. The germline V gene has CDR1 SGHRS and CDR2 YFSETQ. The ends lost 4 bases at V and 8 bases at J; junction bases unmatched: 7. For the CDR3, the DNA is TGCGCCAGCAGCGTGGACAGGGTGGGGGAAAAACTGTTTTTT. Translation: CASSVDRVGEKLFF.

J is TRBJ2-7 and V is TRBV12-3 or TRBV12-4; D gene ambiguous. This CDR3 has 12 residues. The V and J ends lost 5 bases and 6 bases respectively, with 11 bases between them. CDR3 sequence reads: CASSPSQGEQYF. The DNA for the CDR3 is TGTGCCAGCAGTCCAAGCCAAGGCGAGCAGTACTTC.

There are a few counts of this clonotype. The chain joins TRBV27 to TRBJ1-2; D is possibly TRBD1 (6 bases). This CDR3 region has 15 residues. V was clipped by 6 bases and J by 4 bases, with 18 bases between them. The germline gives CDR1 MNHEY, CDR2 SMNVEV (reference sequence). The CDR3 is CASSKQGFAIYGYTF. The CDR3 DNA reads TGTGCCAGCAGCAAACAGGGATTTGCGATCTATGGCTACACCTTC.

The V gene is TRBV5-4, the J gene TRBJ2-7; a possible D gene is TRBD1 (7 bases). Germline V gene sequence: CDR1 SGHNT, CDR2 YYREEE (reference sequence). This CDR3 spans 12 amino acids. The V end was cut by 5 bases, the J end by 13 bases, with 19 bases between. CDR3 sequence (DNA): TGTGCCAGCAGTCCGAGGGGGGACAGAGCTTACTTC. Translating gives CASSPRGDRAYF. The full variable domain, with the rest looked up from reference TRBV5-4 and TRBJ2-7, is ETGVTQSPTHLIKTRGQQVTLRCSSQSGHNTVSWYQQALGQGPQFIFQYYREEENGRGNFPPRFSGLQFPNYSSELNVNALELDDSALYLCASSPRGDRAYFGPGTRLTVT.

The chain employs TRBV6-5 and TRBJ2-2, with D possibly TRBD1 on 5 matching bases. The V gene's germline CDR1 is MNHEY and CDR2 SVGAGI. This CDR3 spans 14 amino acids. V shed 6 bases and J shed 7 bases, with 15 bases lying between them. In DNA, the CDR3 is TGTGCCAGCAGCCCCAGGGAATGGGTCGGGGAGCTGTTTTTT. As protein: CASSPREWVGELFF.

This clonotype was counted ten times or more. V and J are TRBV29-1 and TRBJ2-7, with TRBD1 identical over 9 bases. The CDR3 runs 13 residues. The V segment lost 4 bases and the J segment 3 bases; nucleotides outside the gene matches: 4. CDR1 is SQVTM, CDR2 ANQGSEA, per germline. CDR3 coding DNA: TGCAGCGTTGGACAGGGGGAATACTACGAGCAGTACTTC. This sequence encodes CSVGQGEYYEQYF.

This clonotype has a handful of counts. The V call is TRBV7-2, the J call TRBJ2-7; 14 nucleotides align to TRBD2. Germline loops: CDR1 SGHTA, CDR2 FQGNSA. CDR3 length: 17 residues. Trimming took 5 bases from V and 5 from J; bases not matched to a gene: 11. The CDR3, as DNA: TGTGCCAGCAGCCCGACTAGCGGGGGGGCCGAGGAACACGAGCAGTACTTC. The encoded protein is CASSPTSGGAEEHEQYF.

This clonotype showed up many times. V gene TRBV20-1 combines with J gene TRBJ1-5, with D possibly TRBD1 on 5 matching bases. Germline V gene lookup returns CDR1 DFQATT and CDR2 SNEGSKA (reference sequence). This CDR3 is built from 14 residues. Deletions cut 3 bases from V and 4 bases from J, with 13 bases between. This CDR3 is CSARSTGPNQPQHF. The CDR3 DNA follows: TGCAGTGCTAGGTCAACAGGTCCGAATCAGCCCCAGCATTTT.

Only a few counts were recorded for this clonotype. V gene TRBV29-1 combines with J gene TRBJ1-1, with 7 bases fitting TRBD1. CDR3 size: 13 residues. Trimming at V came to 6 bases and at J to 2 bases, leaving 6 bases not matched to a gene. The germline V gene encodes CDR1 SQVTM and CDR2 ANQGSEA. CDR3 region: CSVVGQINTEAFF. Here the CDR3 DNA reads TGCAGCGTCGTGGGACAGATCAACACTGAAGCTTTCTTT.

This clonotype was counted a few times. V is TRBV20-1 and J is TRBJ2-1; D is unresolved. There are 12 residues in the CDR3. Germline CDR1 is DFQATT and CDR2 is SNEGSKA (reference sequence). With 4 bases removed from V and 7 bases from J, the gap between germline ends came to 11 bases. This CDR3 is CSATKQVNEQFF. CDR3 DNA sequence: TGCAGTGCTACCAAACAAGTAAATGAGCAGTTCTTC.

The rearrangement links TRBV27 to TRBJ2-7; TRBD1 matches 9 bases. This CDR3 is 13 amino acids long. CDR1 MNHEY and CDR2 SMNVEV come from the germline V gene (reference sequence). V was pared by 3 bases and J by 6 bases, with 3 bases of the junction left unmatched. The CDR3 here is CASSLTTGGEQYV. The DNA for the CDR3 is TGTGCCAGCAGTTTGACGACAGGGGGCGAGCAGTACGTC.

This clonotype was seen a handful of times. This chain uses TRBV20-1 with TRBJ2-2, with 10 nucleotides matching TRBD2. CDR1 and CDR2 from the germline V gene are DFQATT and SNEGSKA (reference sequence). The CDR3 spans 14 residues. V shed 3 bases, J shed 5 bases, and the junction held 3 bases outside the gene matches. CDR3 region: CSARKRGGTGELFF. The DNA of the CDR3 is TGCAGTGCTAGGAAGCGGGGGGGAACCGGGGAGCTGTTTTTT.

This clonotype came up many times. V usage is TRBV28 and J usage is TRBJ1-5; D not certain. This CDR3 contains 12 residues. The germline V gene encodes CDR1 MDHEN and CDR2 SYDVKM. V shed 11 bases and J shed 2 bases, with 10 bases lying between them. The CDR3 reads CAPTGRNQPQHF. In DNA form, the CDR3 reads TGTGCCCCCACCGGCCGCAATCAGCCCCAGCATTTT.